Listed below are T cell receptor beta chains from one sample, sequenced in a study of T cell changes during pregnancy in multiple sclerosis. TCRdb keeps only in-frame clones here, not all; method: immunoSEQ multiplex PCR. The table lists 84,000 or so clones, around 94% of them singletons. Here the sequenced sample was peripheral blood, taken in the third trimester of pregnancy. Every receptor here comes from a female donor with multiple sclerosis, enrolled in a pregnancy study. Each CDR3 is given with its conserved first and last residue. Fields, in order: V gene, clone size, J gene, CDR3 protein. Only part of the rows carry a size: once, few, many, or a class if the clone is expanded.

TRBV27	-	TRBJ2-1	CASSLYLAGRSREQFF
TRBV11-2	-	TRBJ1-2	CASSSAGDTGYTF
TRBV27	-	TRBJ2-7	CASSPRQGSSRGEQYF
TRBV28	-	TRBJ1-5	CASSLLFREEDSNQPQHF
TRBV10-1	-	TRBJ1-1	CASSESNVGGNTEAFF
TRBV5-5	-	TRBJ2-2	CASSFPGNTGELFF
TRBV28	-	TRBJ2-3	CASTPAASGTDTQYF
TRBV5-1	once	TRBJ1-3	CASSPAGGENTIYF
TRBV7-2	-	TRBJ2-1	CASSFYGGRDYEQFF
TRBV5-1	-	TRBJ2-7	CASSPGQARSYEQYF
TRBV7-7	-	TRBJ2-1	CASSHGLAGGPNEQFF
TRBV4-1	-	TRBJ1-2	CASSQDRGSRTPFYGYTF
TRBV19	medium-sized	TRBJ2-1	CASSIGWEEQFF
TRBV28	-	TRBJ1-5	CASSLPLYSNQPQHF
TRBV6-5	-	TRBJ2-7	CASSYRDRGSDEQYF
TRBV28	once	TRBJ1-5	CASSSGYSNQPQHF
TRBV19	-	TRBJ2-3	CASRSGSDDTQYF
TRBV10-1	-	TRBJ2-7	CASTTTSGPLCYEQYF
TRBV7-6	-	TRBJ2-2	CASSLVGTGPKIGELFF
TRBV5-1	-	TRBJ1-1	CASSTGETEAFF
TRBV11-2	-	TRBJ1-2	CASSRETGSASYGYTF
TRBV11-2	-	TRBJ1-3	CASSPGQGISSGNTIYF
TRBV29-1	once	TRBJ2-7	CSPPASGPYEQYF
TRBV9	-	TRBJ2-2	CASSAGVWDTGELFF
TRBV28	-	TRBJ1-5	CASMGDLANQPQHF
TRBV18	once	TRBJ1-5	CASSPLGQENQPQHF
TRBV9	-	TRBJ2-1	CASSVEGNEQFF
TRBV28	-	TRBJ2-1	CASSFRSAGGPANEQFF
TRBV9	-	TRBJ1-1	CASSVGEGLGTFF
TRBV28	once	TRBJ1-1	CAILSPRGVDTEAFF